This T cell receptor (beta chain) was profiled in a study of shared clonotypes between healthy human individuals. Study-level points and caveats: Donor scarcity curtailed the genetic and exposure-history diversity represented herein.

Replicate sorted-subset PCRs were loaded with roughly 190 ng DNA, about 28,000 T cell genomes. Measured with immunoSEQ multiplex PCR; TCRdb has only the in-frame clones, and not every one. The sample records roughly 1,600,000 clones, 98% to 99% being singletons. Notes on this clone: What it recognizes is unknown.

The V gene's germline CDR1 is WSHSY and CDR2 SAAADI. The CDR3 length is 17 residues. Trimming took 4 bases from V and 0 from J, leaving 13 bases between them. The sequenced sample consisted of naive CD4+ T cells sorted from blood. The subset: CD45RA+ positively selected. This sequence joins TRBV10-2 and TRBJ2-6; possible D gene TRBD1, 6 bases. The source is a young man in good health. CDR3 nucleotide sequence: TGCGCCAGCAGTGGTACCAGGGGAGACTCTGGGGCCAACGTCCTGACTTTC. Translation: CASSGTRGDSGANVLTF.